These 25 T cell receptor beta chains originate from one sample sequenced in a study of control samples from healthy donors and cancer patients. The data were produced by immunoSEQ multiplex PCR, yet TCRdb's version contains in-frame clones alone and is incomplete. Of roughly 95,000 clones in the sample, 80% to 95% were seen once. Sequences were obtained from blood. The source of these receptors is a human donor in good health. The donor label of this sample is uncertain.

The rearrangement joins TRBV4-3 to TRBJ2-6; 7 bases are a match to TRBD2. Germline V lookup: CDR1 LGHNA, CDR2 YSLEER. J was trimmed by 0 bases and V by 1 base; bases with no gene match: 3. CDR3 size: 17 residues. This CDR3 reads CASSQATSDSGANVLTF. The CDR3 nucleotides are TGCGCCAGCAGCCAAGCTACTAGCGACTCTGGGGCCAACGTCCTGACTTTC.

The chain carries TRBV6-2 or TRBV6-3 and TRBJ2-7, with D uncertain. Trimming removed 5 bases from V and 1 base from J, with 12 bases in between. Germline loops: CDR1 MNHEY, CDR2 SVGEGT. This CDR3 comprises 14 residues. Here the CDR3 DNA reads TGTGCCAGCAGTCCCCTTACAGCATCCTACGAGCAGTACTTC. Protein sequence: CASSPLTASYEQYF.

The J gene is TRBJ2-2, the V gene TRBV5-1, with D unresolved. The CDR3 is made up of 16 amino acids. Trimming shortened V by 4 bases and J by 2 bases, and 15 bases separated the two germline ends. In germline, CDR1 is SGHRS, CDR2 YFSETQ. In nucleotides, the CDR3 is TGCGCCAGCAGCCCGGACGGCAGATCCAACACCGGGGAGCTGTTTTTT. This gives the protein CASSPDGRSNTGELFF.

This chain joins TRBV5-1 and TRBJ1-1; TRBD1 agrees at 9 bases. The CDR3 spans 17 residues. V shed 0 bases and J 2 bases; nucleotides not matched to a gene: 8. CDR1 SGHRS and CDR2 YFSETQ come from the germline V gene. For the CDR3, the DNA is TGCGCCAGCAGCTTGGGTCCCGGGACAGGGATCAACACTGAAGCTTTCTTT. It codes for CASSLGPGTGINTEAFF.

This sequence joins TRBV5-4 and TRBJ1-1, with 7 bases matching TRBD1. Germline CDR1 SGHNT, CDR2 YYREEE (reference sequence). The CDR3 is 14 amino acids. J gave up 8 bases and V 4 bases, and 11 bases lay outside the gene matches. CDR3 in amino acids: CASSHYGTDREAFF. Written as DNA, the CDR3 is TGTGCCAGCAGCCACTATGGGACAGACCGAGAAGCTTTCTTT.

V and J are TRBV18 and TRBJ2-2, with 7 positions matching TRBD1. The junction had 3 bases not matched to a gene; V was cut back by 3 bases and J by 5 bases. The CDR3 is 14 residues long. Germline CDR1 and CDR2: KGHSH and LQKENI. CDR3 DNA sequence: TGTGCCAGCTCACCCCAGACAGGGACCGGGGAGCTGTTTTTT. It translates to CASSPQTGTGELFF.

In this sample, this clone turned up a few times. J is TRBJ1-2 and V is TRBV29-1; D not resolved. Per the germline V gene, CDR1 is SQVTM and CDR2 is ANQGSEA. The CDR3 totals 12 residues. Trimming removed 4 bases from V and 0 bases from J, with 6 bases in between. This chain's CDR3 is CSVAGTNYGYTF. The CDR3 DNA reads TGCAGCGTTGCCGGGACTAACTATGGCTACACCTTC.

In this sample, this clone turned up once. The V call is TRBV24-1, the J call TRBJ1-1, with D uncertain. Germline V gene sequence: CDR1 KGHDR, CDR2 SFDVKD. The CDR3 contains 13 residues. V dropped 4 bases and J dropped 4 bases, with 9 bases sitting between them. This CDR3 is CATSDGGSTEAFF. In DNA form, the CDR3 reads TGTGCCACCAGTGACGGCGGTAGCACTGAAGCTTTCTTT.

This chain connects TRBV6-5 to TRBJ1-4; D is unresolved. The CDR3 sequence is 14 residues long. Germline assignment: CDR1 MNHEY and CDR2 SVGAGI. V lost 0 bases and J 4 bases, leaving 6 bases between the germline ends. CDR3 DNA sequence: TGTGCCAGCAGTTACTCCCGGGGTAATGAAAAACTGTTTTTT. Residues: CASSYSRGNEKLFF.

This clone appeared a single time. The J gene is TRBJ1-3, the V gene TRBV4-1; TRBD1 agrees at 8 bases. Germline CDR1 reads MGHRA; CDR2 reads YSYEKL. Losses at the gene ends were 3 bases for V and 4 bases for J; bases not matched to a gene: 5. This CDR3 is built from 15 residues. The CDR3 region is CASSHLQGAGNTIYF. As DNA, the CDR3 is TGCGCCAGCAGCCATCTCCAGGGGGCAGGAAACACCATATATTTT.

The rearrangement links TRBV2 to TRBJ2-2; D is ambiguous. Germline CDR1 is SNHLY and CDR2 is FYNNEI. The CDR3 loop spans 17 amino acids. Trimming took 4 bases from V and 2 from J, leaving 17 bases between them. The CDR3 loop reads CASSGQRIRQNTGELFF. In DNA form, the CDR3 reads TGTGCCAGCAGTGGACAACGGATTAGACAAAACACCGGGGAGCTGTTTTTT.

This clone has a single count. CDR3 sequence reads: CASSLEGAGDYGYTF. The CDR3 DNA is TGTGCCAGCAGCTTGGAGGGGGCCGGTGACTATGGCTACACCTTC. The chain couples TRBV5-5 to TRBJ1-2; 7 bases are a match to TRBD1. The CDR3 has 15 residues. CDR1 is SGHKS and CDR2 is YYEKEE in the germline V gene (reference sequence). Trimming cost V 0 bases and J 3 bases; bases outside gene matches: 5.

The gene calls are TRBV24-1 and TRBJ2-6; 7 bases map to TRBD2. Germline assignment: CDR1 KGHDR and CDR2 SFDVKD. This CDR3 has 19 amino acids. The V gene end was trimmed by 2 bases and the J gene end by 0 bases; junction bases not matched to a gene: 9. The CDR3, as DNA: TGTGCCACCAGTGATTCGTGGGGGGGGTCAAACTCTGGGGCCAACGTCCTGACTTTC. This encodes CATSDSWGGSNSGANVLTF.

This clone was picked up one time. The J gene is TRBJ1-1, the V gene TRBV5-6; no definite D call. This CDR3 contains 13 residues. Germline V CDR1 and CDR2: SGHDT, YYEEEE. V was shortened by 3 bases and J by 2 bases, with 8 bases between the two germline ends. The CDR3 loop is CASSWQVNTEAFF. CDR3 sequence (DNA): TGTGCCAGCAGCTGGCAGGTAAACACTGAAGCTTTCTTT.

The chain has TRBV11-2 and TRBJ1-2; D unclear. Germline assignment: CDR1 SGHAT and CDR2 FQNNGV. The CDR3 consists of 13 residues. V lost 0 bases to trimming and J lost 7 bases, with 9 bases between them. For the CDR3, the DNA is TGTGCCAGCAGCTTAGAGCGTTTTAGTGGCTACACCTTC. Protein product: CASSLERFSGYTF.

This chain uses TRBV27 with TRBJ1-4, with TRBD1 matching 9 bases. The CDR3 length is 14 residues. V trimming: 6 bases; J trimming: 7 bases; junction bases outside the gene matches: 6. Germline CDR1 reads MNHEY; CDR2 reads SMNVEV (reference sequence). CDR3 residues: CASSQTGGREKLFF. CDR3 DNA: TGTGCCAGCAGCCAGACAGGGGGTCGTGAAAAACTGTTTTTT.

This chain uses TRBV24-1 with TRBJ2-2; D not certain. The CDR3 has 14 amino acids. The ends were cut back, 8 bases at V and 6 bases at J, with 15 bases in the middle. CDR1 is KGHDR and CDR2 is SFDVKD in the germline V gene. The CDR3 DNA reads TGTGCCACCACTGACCGTGTCGGAGCCGGGGAGCTGTTTTTT. This codes for CATTDRVGAGELFF.

V is TRBV4-3 and J is TRBJ2-2, with TRBD2 matching over 7 bases. CDR1 and CDR2 (germline): LGHNA, YSLEER. V trimming: 6 bases; J trimming: 4 bases; junction bases outside the gene matches: 5. The CDR3 consists of 14 residues. CDR3 sequence: CASRGGTRTGELFF. CDR3 sequence (DNA): TGCGCCAGCAGGGGGGGGACTCGCACCGGGGAGCTGTTTTTT.

The genes are TRBV9 and TRBJ1-6; D is unclear. Germline V gene lookup returns CDR1 SGDLS and CDR2 YYNGEE. The CDR3 contains 11 residues. V lost 7 bases and J lost 9, with 8 bases in between. CDR3 amino acids: CASGRGSPLHF. The DNA of the CDR3 is TGTGCCAGCGGGCGGGGTTCACCCCTCCACTTT.

The chain uses TRBV14 and TRBJ2-3; 11 bases are a match to TRBD2. This CDR3 has 17 amino acids. From germline, CDR1 is SGHDN and CDR2 FVKESK. J was trimmed by 2 bases and V by 4 bases; bases with no gene match: 8. Here the CDR3 reads CASSPRTSGLLTDTQYF. The CDR3 DNA is TGTGCCAGCAGCCCTCGGACTAGCGGGTTACTCACAGATACGCAGTATTTT.

The gene calls are TRBV2 and TRBJ2-1; TRBD2 is a possible D gene (6 bases). CDR1 is SNHLY and CDR2 is FYNNEI in the germline V gene. The CDR3 totals 12 residues. Trimming left V 6 bases short and J 6 bases short, with 9 bases between. CDR3 sequence (DNA): TGTGCCAGCAGAAGGGGAGGCAATGAGCAGTTCTTC. This codes for CASRRGGNEQFF.

This clone was observed once. The chain's CDR3 is CASPPLAGFPDTQYF. The CDR3 nucleotides read TGTGCCAGCCCCCCTCTAGCGGGGTTTCCAGATACGCAGTATTTT. The J gene is TRBJ2-3, the V gene TRBV6-5; 9 bases line up with TRBD2. V shed 8 bases, J shed 4 bases, and the junction held 10 bases outside the gene matches. The CDR3 length is 15 residues. CDR1 and CDR2 (germline): MNHEY, SVGAGI.

The chain is built from TRBV24-1 and TRBJ2-3, with 8 bases aligning to TRBD1. Germline V gives CDR1 KGHDR, CDR2 SFDVKD. This CDR3 comprises 17 residues. Trimming cost V 6 bases and J 3 bases; bases outside gene matches: 13. CDR3 sequence reads: CATSLARGPSRTDTQYF. The CDR3 coding sequence is TGTGCCACCAGTCTCGCCAGGGGGCCCTCGAGGACAGATACGCAGTATTTT.

The chain joins TRBV24-1 to TRBJ2-7; 9 positions agree with TRBD1. Germline CDR1 is KGHDR and CDR2 is SFDVKD. This CDR3 spans 17 amino acids. After removal of 3 bases from V and 5 bases from J, the junction contained 13 bases not matched to a gene. The CDR3 loop reads CATSDNTHGTGFHEQYF. The DNA of the CDR3 is TGTGCCACCAGTGATAACACACACGGGACAGGGTTCCACGAGCAGTACTTC.

The rearrangement joins TRBV2 to TRBJ1-6; 9 nucleotides agree with TRBD1. Germline V gives CDR1 SNHLY, CDR2 FYNNEI. V shed 7 bases and J 6 bases; nucleotides not matched to a gene: 4. The CDR3 has 14 amino acids. The CDR3 nucleotides read TGTGCCAGCAAGGTGGGACAGGGTAATTCACCCCTCCACTTT. Translated, it gives CASKVGQGNSPLHF.